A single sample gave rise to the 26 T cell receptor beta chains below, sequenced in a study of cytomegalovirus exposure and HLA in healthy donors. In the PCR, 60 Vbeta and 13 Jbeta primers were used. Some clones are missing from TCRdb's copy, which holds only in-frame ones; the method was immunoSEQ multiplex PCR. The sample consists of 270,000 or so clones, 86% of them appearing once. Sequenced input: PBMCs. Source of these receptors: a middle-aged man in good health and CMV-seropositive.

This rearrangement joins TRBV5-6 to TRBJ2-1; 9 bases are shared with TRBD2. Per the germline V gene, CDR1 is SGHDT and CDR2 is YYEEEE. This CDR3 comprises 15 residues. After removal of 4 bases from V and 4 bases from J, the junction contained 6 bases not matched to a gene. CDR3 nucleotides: TGTGCCAGCAGCAGTGGGACTAGCCTTTACAATGAGCAGTTCTTC. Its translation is CASSSGTSLYNEQFF.

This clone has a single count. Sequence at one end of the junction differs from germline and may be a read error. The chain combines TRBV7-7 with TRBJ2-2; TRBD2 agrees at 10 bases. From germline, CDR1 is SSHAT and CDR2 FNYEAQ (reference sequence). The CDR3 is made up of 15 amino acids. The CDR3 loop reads CASSTGTSDTGELFF. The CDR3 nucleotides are TGTGCTAGCAGCACCGGGACTAGCGACACCGGGGAGCTGTTTTTT.

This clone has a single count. The CDR3 protein is CASRRDRRSDTEAFF. For the CDR3, the DNA is TGTGCCAGCCGCAGAGATAGGAGAAGCGACACTGAAGCTTTCTTT. The chain joins TRBV7-2 to TRBJ1-1; D gene ambiguous. Trimming cost V 8 bases and J 3 bases, with 19 bases left between them. CDR3 length: 15 residues. The germline CDR1 and CDR2 sequences are SGHTA and FQGNSA.

The CDR3 loop is CASYRTSGSRSGELFF. In DNA form, the CDR3 reads TGTGCCAGCTACCGGACTAGCGGGAGTCGGTCCGGGGAGCTGTTTTTT. The chain combines TRBV18 with TRBJ2-2; 13 bases fit TRBD2. Germline CDR1 and CDR2: KGHSH and LQKENI. This CDR3 region has 16 residues. V lost 7 bases, J lost 6 bases, and 8 bases stayed unmatched.

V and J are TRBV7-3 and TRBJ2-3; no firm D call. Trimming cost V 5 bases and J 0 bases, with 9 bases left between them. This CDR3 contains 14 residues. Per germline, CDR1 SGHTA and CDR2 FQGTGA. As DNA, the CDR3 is TGTGCCAGCAGCCCCTCCCCTAGCACAGATACGCAGTATTTT. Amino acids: CASSPSPSTDTQYF. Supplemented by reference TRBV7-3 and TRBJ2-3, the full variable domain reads GAGVSQTPSNKVTEKGKYVELRCDPISGHTALYWYRQSLGQGPEFLIYFQGTGAADDSGLPNDRFFAVRPEGSVSTLKIQRTERGDSAVYLCASSPSPSTDTQYFGPGTRLTVL.

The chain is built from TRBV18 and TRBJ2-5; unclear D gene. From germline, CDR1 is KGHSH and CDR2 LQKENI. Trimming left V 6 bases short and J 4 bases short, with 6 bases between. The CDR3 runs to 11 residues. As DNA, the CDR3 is TGTGCCAGCTCCTCCCCAGAGACCCAGTACTTC. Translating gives CASSSPETQYF.

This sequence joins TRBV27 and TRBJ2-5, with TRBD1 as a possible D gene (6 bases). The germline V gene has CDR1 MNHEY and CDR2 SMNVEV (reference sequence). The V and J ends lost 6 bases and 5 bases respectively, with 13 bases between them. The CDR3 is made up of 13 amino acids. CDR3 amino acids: CASSWSRGETQYF. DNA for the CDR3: TGTGCCAGCAGCTGGTCGAGGGGGGAGACCCAGTACTTC.

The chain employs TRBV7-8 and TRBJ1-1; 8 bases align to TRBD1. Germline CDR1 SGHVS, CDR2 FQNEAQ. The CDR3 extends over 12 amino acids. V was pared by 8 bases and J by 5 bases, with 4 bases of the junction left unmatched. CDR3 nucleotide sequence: TGTGCCAGCGTACAGGGGGGAACTGAAGCTTTCTTT. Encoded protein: CASVQGGTEAFF. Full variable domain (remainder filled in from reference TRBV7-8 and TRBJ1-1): GAGVSQSPRYKVAKRGQDVALRCDPISGHVSLFWYQQALGQGPEFLTYFQNEAQLDKSGLPSDRFFAERPEGSVSTLKIQRTQQEDSAVYLCASVQGGTEAFFGQGTRLTVV.

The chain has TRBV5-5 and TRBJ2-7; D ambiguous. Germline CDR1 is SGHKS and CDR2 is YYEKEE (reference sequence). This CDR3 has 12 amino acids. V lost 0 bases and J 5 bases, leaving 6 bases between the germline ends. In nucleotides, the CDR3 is TGTGCCAGCAGCTTGGCGAGTGACGAGCAGTACTTC. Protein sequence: CASSLASDEQYF. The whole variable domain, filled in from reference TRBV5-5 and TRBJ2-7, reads DAGVTQSPTHLIKTRGQQVTLRCSPISGHKSVSWYQQVLGQGPQFIFQYYEKEERGRGNFPDRFSARQFPNYSSELNVNALLLGDSALYLCASSLASDEQYFGPGTRLTVT.

The CDR3 region has the DNA TGTGCAAGTCGCCCAGGTTTAGCGCCCTATAGCACAGATACGCAGTATTTT. Its translation: CASRPGLAPYSTDTQYF. The chain links TRBV12-2 to TRBJ2-3; the table's TRBD2 call for D was not verified on the DNA. TRBV12-2 is deemed a pseudogene. This CDR3 comprises 17 residues.

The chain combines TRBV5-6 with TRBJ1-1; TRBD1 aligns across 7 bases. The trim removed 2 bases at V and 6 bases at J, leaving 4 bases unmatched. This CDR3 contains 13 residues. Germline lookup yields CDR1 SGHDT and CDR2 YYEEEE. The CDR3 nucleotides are TGTGCCAGCAGCTTCACAGGGGTCGCTGAAGCTTTCTTT. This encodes CASSFTGVAEAFF.

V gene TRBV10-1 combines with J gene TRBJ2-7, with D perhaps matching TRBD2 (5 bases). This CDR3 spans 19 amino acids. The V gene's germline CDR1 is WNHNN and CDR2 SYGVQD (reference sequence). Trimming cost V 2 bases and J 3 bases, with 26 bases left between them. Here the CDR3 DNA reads TGCGCCAGCAGTGAGAGGCCCTATGTAGCGTCCCTTACTAGCTACGAGCAGTACTTC. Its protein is CASSERPYVASLTSYEQYF.

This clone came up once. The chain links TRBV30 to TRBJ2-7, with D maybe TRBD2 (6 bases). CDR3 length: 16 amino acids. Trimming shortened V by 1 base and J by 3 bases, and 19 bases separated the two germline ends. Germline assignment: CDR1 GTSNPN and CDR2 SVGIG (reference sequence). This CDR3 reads CAWSGRTSGTLYEQYF. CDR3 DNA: TGTGCCTGGAGTGGCAGGACATCCGGGACTCTCTACGAGCAGTACTTC. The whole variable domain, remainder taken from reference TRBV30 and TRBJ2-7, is SQTIHQWPATLVQPVGSPLSLECTVEGTSNPNLYWYRQAAGRGLQLLFYSVGIGQISSEVPQNLSASRPQDRQFILSSKKLLLSDSGFYLCAWSGRTSGTLYEQYFGPGTRLTVT.

The CDR3 nucleotides are TGTGCCAGCAGTGACTCCGGGACAGGGATCACCTTC. It codes for CASSDSGTGITF. The V gene is TRBV6-4, the J gene TRBJ1-2; 9 bases line up with TRBD1. Per germline, CDR1 MRHNA and CDR2 SNTAGT. V lost 0 bases and J lost 13; bases outside the gene matches: 3. This CDR3 spans 12 amino acids.

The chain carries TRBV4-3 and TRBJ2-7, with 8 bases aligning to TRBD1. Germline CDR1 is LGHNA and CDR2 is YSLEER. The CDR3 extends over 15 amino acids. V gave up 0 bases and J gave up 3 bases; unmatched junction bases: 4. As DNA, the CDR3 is TGCGCCAGCAGCCAAGAAACGGACAGGGACTACGAGCAGTACTTC. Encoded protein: CASSQETDRDYEQYF.

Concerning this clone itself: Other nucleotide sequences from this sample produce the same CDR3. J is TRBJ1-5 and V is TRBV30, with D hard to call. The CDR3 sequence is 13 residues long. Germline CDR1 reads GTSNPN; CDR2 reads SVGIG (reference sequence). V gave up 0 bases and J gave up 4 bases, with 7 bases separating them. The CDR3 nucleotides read TGTGCCTGGAGTGTACCAGGAAATCAGCCCCAGCATTTT. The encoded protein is CAWSVPGNQPQHF.

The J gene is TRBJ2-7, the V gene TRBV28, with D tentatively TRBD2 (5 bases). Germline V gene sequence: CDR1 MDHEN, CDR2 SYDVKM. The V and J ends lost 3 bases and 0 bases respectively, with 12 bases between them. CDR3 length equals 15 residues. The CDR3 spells CASSLPGVPSYEQYF. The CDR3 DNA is TGTGCCAGCAGTTTGCCCGGGGTTCCCTCCTACGAGCAGTACTTC.

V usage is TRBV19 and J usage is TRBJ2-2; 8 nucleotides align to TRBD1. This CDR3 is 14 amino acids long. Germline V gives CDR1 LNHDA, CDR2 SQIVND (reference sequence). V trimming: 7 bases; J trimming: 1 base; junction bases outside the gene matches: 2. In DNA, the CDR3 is TGTGCCAGTATGGGGACAGGGAACACCGGGGAGCTGTTTTTT. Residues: CASMGTGNTGELFF.

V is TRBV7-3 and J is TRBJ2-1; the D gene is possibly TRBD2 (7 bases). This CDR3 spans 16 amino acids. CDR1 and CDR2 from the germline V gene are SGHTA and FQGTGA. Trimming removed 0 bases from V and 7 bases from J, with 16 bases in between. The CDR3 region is CASSLTGGGGGNEQFF. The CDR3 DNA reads TGTGCCAGCAGCTTAACAGGTGGGGGGGGCGGGAATGAGCAGTTCTTC. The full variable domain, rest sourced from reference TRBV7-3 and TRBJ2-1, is GAGVSQTPSNKVTEKGKYVELRCDPISGHTALYWYRQSLGQGPEFLIYFQGTGAADDSGLPNDRFFAVRPEGSVSTLKIQRTERGDSAVYLCASSLTGGGGGNEQFFGPGTRLTVL.

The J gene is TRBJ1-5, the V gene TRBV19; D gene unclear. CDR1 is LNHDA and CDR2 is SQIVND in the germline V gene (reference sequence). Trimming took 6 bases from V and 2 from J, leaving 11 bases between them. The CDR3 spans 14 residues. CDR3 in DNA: TGTGCCAGTAGGTCAAATAGCGGCAATCAGCCCCAGCATTTT. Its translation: CASRSNSGNQPQHF.

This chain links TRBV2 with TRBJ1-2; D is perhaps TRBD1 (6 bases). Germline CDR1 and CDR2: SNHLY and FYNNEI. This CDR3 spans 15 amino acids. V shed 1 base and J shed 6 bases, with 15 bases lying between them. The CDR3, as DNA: TGTGCCAGCAGTGAAGGTGGACAGCCCGTCGATGGCTACACCTTC. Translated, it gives CASSEGGQPVDGYTF.

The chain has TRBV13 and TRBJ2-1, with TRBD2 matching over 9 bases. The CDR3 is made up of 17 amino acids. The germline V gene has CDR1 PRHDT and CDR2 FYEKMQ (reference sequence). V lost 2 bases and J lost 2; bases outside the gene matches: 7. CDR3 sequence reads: CASSLPILAGAYNEQFF. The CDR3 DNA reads TGTGCCAGCAGCTTACCTATACTAGCGGGCGCCTACAATGAGCAGTTCTTC.

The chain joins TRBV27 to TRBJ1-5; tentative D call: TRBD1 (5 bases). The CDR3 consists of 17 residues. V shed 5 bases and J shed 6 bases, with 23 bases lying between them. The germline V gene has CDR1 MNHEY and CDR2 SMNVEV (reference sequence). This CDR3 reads CASSPRTRTGEAQPQHF. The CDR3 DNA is TGTGCCAGCAGTCCAAGGACACGGACCGGGGAGGCTCAGCCCCAGCATTTT.

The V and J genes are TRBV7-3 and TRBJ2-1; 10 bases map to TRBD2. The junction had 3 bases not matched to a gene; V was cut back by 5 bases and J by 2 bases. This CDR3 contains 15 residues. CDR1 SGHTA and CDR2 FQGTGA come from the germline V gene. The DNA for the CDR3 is TGTGCCAGCAGCCTCGGACTAGCGGCCTACAATGAGCAGTTCTTC. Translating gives CASSLGLAAYNEQFF.

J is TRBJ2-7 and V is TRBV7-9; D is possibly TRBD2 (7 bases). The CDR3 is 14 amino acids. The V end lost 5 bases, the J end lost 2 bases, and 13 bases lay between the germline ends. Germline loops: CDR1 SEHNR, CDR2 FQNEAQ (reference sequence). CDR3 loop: CASSIGGGPYEQYF. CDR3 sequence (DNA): TGTGCCAGCAGCATAGGGGGGGGCCCCTACGAGCAGTACTTC. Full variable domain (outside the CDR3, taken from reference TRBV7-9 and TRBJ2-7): DTGVSQNPRHKITKRGQNVTFRCDPISEHNRLYWYRQTLGQGPEFLTYFQNEAQLEKSRLLSDRFSAERPKGSFSTLEIQRTEQGDSAMYLCASSIGGGPYEQYFGPGTRLTVT.

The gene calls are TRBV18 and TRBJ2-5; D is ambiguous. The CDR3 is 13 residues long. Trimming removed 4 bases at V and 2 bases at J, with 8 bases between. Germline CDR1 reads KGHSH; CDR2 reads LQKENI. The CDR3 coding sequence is TGTGCCAGCTCACTTACACGTCAAGAGACCCAGTACTTC. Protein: CASSLTRQETQYF.